These 24 T cell receptor beta chains originate from one sample sequenced in a study of cytomegalovirus exposure and HLA in healthy donors. The PCR contained 60 Vbeta and 13 Jbeta primers. The repertoire was sequenced with immunoSEQ multiplex PCR; TCRdb's copy has only in-frame clones and lacks some. Of around 150,000 clones listed, roughly 80% are singletons. Sequencing was carried out using PBMCs. The source is a middle-aged woman in good health and CMV-seropositive.

J is TRBJ2-5 and V is TRBV7-2, with 7 bases fitting TRBD2. V was pared by 4 bases and J by 4 bases, with 3 bases of the junction left unmatched. This CDR3 comprises 13 residues. Germline V gene data show CDR1 as SGHTA and CDR2 as FQGNSA. CDR3 DNA sequence: TGTGCCAGCAGCTCGCGCGGGGGAGAGACCCAGTACTTC. Its translation: CASSSRGGETQYF.

The chain combines TRBV7-9 with TRBJ2-5, with D uncertain. The germline V gene encodes CDR1 SEHNR and CDR2 FQNEAQ (reference sequence). This CDR3 is 12 amino acids long. V was clipped by 5 bases and J by 0 bases, with 4 bases between them. The CDR3 nucleotides read TGTGCCAGCAGCCTGTACCAAGAGACCCAGTACTTC. Its translation: CASSLYQETQYF.

V gene TRBV5-1 combines with J gene TRBJ2-2; 9 positions match TRBD1. Trimming cost V 2 bases and J 5 bases; bases outside gene matches: 1. The CDR3 covers 14 residues. Germline V gene sequence: CDR1 SGHRS, CDR2 YFSETQ. The CDR3 region has the DNA TGCGCCAGCAGCTTCGACAGGGGGACCGGGGAGCTGTTTTTT. It translates to CASSFDRGTGELFF.

This rearrangement joins TRBV28 to TRBJ2-3; 7 bases fit TRBD2. V shed 6 bases and J 5 bases; nucleotides not matched to a gene: 5. The germline V gene has CDR1 MDHEN and CDR2 SYDVKM. The CDR3 contains 13 residues. In DNA form, the CDR3 reads TGTGCCAGCAGCGGGGGGAGGAGAGATACGCAGTATTTT. Translating it yields CASSGGRRDTQYF.

The rearrangement joins TRBV7-9 to TRBJ2-2, with D hard to call. The CDR3 runs to 13 residues. With 3 bases removed from V and 2 bases from J, the gap between germline ends came to 4 bases. CDR1 and CDR2 (germline): SEHNR, FQNEAQ (reference sequence). As DNA, the CDR3 is TGTGCCAGCAGCTTGGGCAACACCGGGGAGCTGTTTTTT. Amino acid sequence: CASSLGNTGELFF.

This clone was recorded a few times. The chain couples TRBV7-6 to TRBJ1-4; 9 bases map to TRBD1. The CDR3 length is 15 residues. V shed 5 bases, J shed 7 bases, and the junction held 8 bases outside the gene matches. The germline V gene encodes CDR1 SGHVS and CDR2 FNYEAQ. CDR3 nucleotide sequence: TGTGCCAGCAGCGCCGGACAGGGGTTGGGTGAAAAACTGTTTTTT. It specifies CASSAGQGLGEKLFF. Full variable domain (remainder filled in from reference TRBV7-6 and TRBJ1-4): GAGVSQSPRYKVTKRGQDVALRCDPISGHVSLYWYRQALGQGPEFLTYFNYEAQQDKSGLPNDRFSAERPEGSISTLTIQRTEQRDSAMYRCASSAGQGLGEKLFFGSGTQLSVL.

This clone was picked up a small number of times. This chain links TRBV5-4 with TRBJ2-1; 9 positions match TRBD1. The trim removed 1 base at V and 6 bases at J, leaving 5 bases unmatched. This CDR3 comprises 15 residues. Germline V gene sequence: CDR1 SGHNT, CDR2 YYREEE (reference sequence). DNA of the CDR3: TGTGCCAGCAGCTTGCCGGGGGACAGGGCCAATGAGCAGTTCTTC. Encoded protein: CASSLPGDRANEQFF.

The table lists this clone with a few counts. The chain recombines TRBV7-8 with TRBJ1-2; D gene uncertain. This CDR3 is built from 14 residues. CDR1 is SGHVS and CDR2 is FQNEAQ in the germline V gene. The V end lost 2 bases, the J end lost 3 bases, and 10 bases lay between the germline ends. The CDR3 protein is CASSLRDPHYGYTF. The CDR3, as DNA: TGTGCCAGCAGCTTACGGGATCCACACTATGGCTACACCTTC.

The chain joins TRBV2 to TRBJ1-5; D is perhaps TRBD1 (5 bases). Germline CDR1 is SNHLY and CDR2 is FYNNEI. The V and J ends lost 6 bases and 7 bases respectively, with 19 bases between them. The CDR3 is 15 amino acids. The CDR3 DNA reads as TGTGCCAGCAGCAGAGACGGGGGTCCAGGGCAGCCCCAGCATTTT. Translating gives CASSRDGGPGQPQHF.

V is TRBV7-2 and J is TRBJ1-3, with D possibly matching TRBD1 (5 bases). Germline V gene lookup returns CDR1 SGHTA and CDR2 FQGNSA. V was clipped by 1 base and J by 0 bases, with 10 bases between them. The length of the CDR3 is 16 residues. CDR3 nucleotides: TGTGCCAGCAGCTTAGACAGGTCGTACTCTGGAAACACCATATATTTT. Its protein product is CASSLDRSYSGNTIYF. The full variable domain, rest sourced from reference TRBV7-2 and TRBJ1-3, is GAGVSQSPSNKVTEKGKDVELRCDPISGHTALYWYRQSLGQGLEFLIYFQGNSAPDKSGLPSDRFSAERTGGSVSTLTIQRTQQEDSAVYLCASSLDRSYSGNTIYFGEGSWLTVV.

This clone appeared once. One junction end disagrees with the germline gene, perhaps due to a read error. CDR3 loop: CASSVGLQEAQYF. CDR3 nucleotides: TGTGCCAGCAGCGTAGGCCTACAAGAGGCCCAGTACTTC. The rearrangement links TRBV9 to TRBJ2-5; D call uncertain. CDR1 is SGDLS, CDR2 YYNGEE, per germline. This CDR3 is built from 13 residues.

The J gene is TRBJ1-3, the V gene TRBV28; 9 bases align to TRBD1. V shed 3 bases, J shed 3 bases, and the junction held 12 bases outside the gene matches. The germline gives CDR1 MDHEN, CDR2 SYDVKM. This CDR3 is built from 18 residues. CDR3 in DNA: TGTGCCAGCAGTTTGTTCTCGGGACAGGGTAGTGGTGGAAACACCATATATTTT. Protein sequence: CASSLFSGQGSGGNTIYF.

The rearrangement links TRBV2 to TRBJ2-5, with TRBD2 matching 11 bases. The better agreement between TRBJ2-7 and the DNA end casts doubt on the J call. The CDR3 loop spans 14 amino acids. Germline loops: CDR1 SNHLY, CDR2 FYNNEI. The CDR3 sequence: CASPGLAETYEQYF. The CDR3 DNA sequence: TGTGCCAGCCCGGGACTAGCGGAGACCTACGAGCAGTACTTC.

This sequence joins TRBV5-1 and TRBJ2-3, with 9 bases matching TRBD2. The V gene's germline CDR1 is SGHRS and CDR2 YFSETQ. With V trimmed by 4 bases and J by 4 bases, 7 bases remained unmatched. The CDR3 has 15 amino acids. The CDR3 protein is CASSPRTSAADTQYF. CDR3 coding DNA: TGCGCCAGCAGCCCCCGGACTAGCGCGGCAGATACGCAGTATTTT.

The rearrangement uses TRBV6-5 and TRBJ1-4; a possible D gene is TRBD1 (6 bases). The CDR3 extends over 14 amino acids. The ends were cut back, 5 bases at V and 8 bases at J, with 15 bases in the middle. The germline V gene has CDR1 MNHEY and CDR2 SVGAGI. CDR3 sequence (DNA): TGTGCCAGCAGTCCAAAGGGGGTCGGGGAAAAACTGTTTTTT. Its protein is CASSPKGVGEKLFF.

The rearrangement uses TRBV18 and TRBJ1-1, with a tentative D call TRBD1 (5 bases). The CDR3 has 15 amino acids. The germline gives CDR1 KGHSH, CDR2 LQKENI. The V end was cut by 3 bases, the J end by 2 bases, with 13 bases between. Here the CDR3 DNA reads TGTGCCAGCTCACCTTTCGACAGTCAAAACACTGAAGCTTTCTTT. Protein: CASSPFDSQNTEAFF.

The CDR3 is CASRTGGLDYEQYF. For the CDR3, the DNA is TGCGCCAGCAGAACAGGGGGCCTTGACTACGAGCAGTACTTC. The chain links TRBV5-1 to TRBJ2-7; TRBD1 agrees at 9 bases. CDR3 length equals 14 residues. Germline lookup yields CDR1 SGHRS and CDR2 YFSETQ. V shed 5 bases, J shed 3 bases, and the junction held 6 bases outside the gene matches. Together with reference TRBV5-1 and TRBJ2-7, the CDR3 gives the full variable domain: KAGVTQTPRYLIKTRGQQVTLSCSPISGHRSVSWYQQTPGQGLQFLFEYFSETQRNKGNFPGRFSGRQFSNSRSEMNVSTLELGDSALYLCASRTGGLDYEQYFGPGTRLTVT.

J is TRBJ2-1 and V is TRBV11-1; 8 nucleotides align to TRBD1. This CDR3 has 13 amino acids. Looked up from germline, CDR1 is SGHAT and CDR2 is FQDESV (reference sequence). Trimming cost V 4 bases and J 12 bases; bases outside gene matches: 8. This CDR3 reads CASSSNTGTGQFF. CDR3 DNA sequence: TGTGCCAGCAGCTCAAATACTGGGACAGGGCAGTTCTTC.

This rearrangement joins TRBV7-9 to TRBJ2-7; 8 bases line up with TRBD1. Germline assignment: CDR1 SEHNR and CDR2 FQNEAQ (reference sequence). The CDR3 runs to 15 residues. Trimming took 4 bases from V and 4 from J; bases not matched to a gene: 9. CDR3 nucleotide sequence: TGTGCCAGCAGCTGGGCCGGGACAGGACGGTACGAGCAGTACTTC. Protein: CASSWAGTGRYEQYF.

This chain uses TRBV5-1 with TRBJ1-1; 7 bases fit TRBD1. This CDR3 is built from 14 residues. The germline gives CDR1 SGHRS, CDR2 YFSETQ. After removal of 3 bases from V and 0 bases from J, the junction contained 2 bases not matched to a gene. CDR3 sequence reads: CASSSGQLNTEAFF. The CDR3 DNA reads as TGCGCCAGCAGCTCGGGACAGTTGAACACTGAAGCTTTCTTT. The full variable domain, in which reference TRBV5-1 and TRBJ1-1 provide the parts outside the CDR3, is KAGVTQTPRYLIKTRGQQVTLSCSPISGHRSVSWYQQTPGQGLQFLFEYFSETQRNKGNFPGRFSGRQFSNSRSEMNVSTLELGDSALYLCASSSGQLNTEAFFGQGTRLTVV.

The gene calls are TRBV10-3 and TRBJ2-3; D possibly corresponds to TRBD1 (6 bases). V gave up 10 bases and J gave up 0 bases, with 14 bases separating them. This CDR3 is 14 amino acids long. CDR1 and CDR2 from the germline V gene are ENHRY and SYGVKD. The CDR3 reads CATRTVTSTDTQYF. CDR3 DNA: TGTGCCACGCGGACAGTAACTAGCACAGATACGCAGTATTTT.

Comments on this clone: The same CDR3 can be traced to other DNA sequences in this sample. This chain uses TRBV7-9 with TRBJ2-5; perhaps TRBD1 as D (6 bases). CDR3 length: 14 residues. Trimming removed 2 bases from V and 1 base from J, with 8 bases in between. Germline CDR1 is SEHNR and CDR2 is FQNEAQ (reference sequence). The CDR3 sequence: CASSLPRGQETQYF. The CDR3 DNA sequence: TGTGCCAGCAGCTTACCCAGGGGCCAAGAGACCCAGTACTTC.

V and J are TRBV5-1 and TRBJ2-2, with 9 bases matching TRBD2. The germline V gene has CDR1 SGHRS and CDR2 YFSETQ. The junction had 10 bases not matched to a gene; V was cut back by 6 bases and J by 4 bases. The CDR3 is 16 residues long. The CDR3 DNA is TGCGCCAGCATATCAAGACTAGCGGATGGCACCGGGGAGCTGTTTTTT. Encoded protein: CASISRLADGTGELFF.

This chain joins TRBV27 and TRBJ2-5; D is undetermined. Trimming took 6 bases from V and 2 from J, leaving 13 bases between them. Per the germline V gene, CDR1 is MNHEY and CDR2 is SMNVEV (reference sequence). CDR3 length equals 14 residues. The CDR3 coding sequence is TGTGCCAGCAGCCAGGTAACATCACAAGAGACCCAGTACTTC. This translates into CASSQVTSQETQYF.